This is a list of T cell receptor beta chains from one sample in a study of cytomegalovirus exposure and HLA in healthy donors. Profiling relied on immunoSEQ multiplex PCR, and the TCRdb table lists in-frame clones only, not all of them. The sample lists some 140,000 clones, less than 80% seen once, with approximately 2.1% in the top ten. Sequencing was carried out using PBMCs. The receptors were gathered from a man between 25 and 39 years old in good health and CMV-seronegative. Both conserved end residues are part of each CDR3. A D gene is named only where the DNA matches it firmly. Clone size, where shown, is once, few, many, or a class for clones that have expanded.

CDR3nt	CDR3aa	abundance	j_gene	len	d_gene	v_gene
TGTGCCAGCAGCCGACAGATTCAGAACACTGAAGCTTTCTTT	CASSRQIQNTEAFF	few	TRBJ1-1	14	.	TRBV5-4
TGCGCCAGCAGCCAAGATATAGCAACTAATGAAAAACTGTTTTTT	CASSQDIATNEKLFF	.	TRBJ1-4	15	.	TRBV4-3
TGTGCCAGCAGCCTACTGGGGGAGGACAGGGGATCCGAGCAGTTCTTC	CASSLLGEDRGSEQFF	.	TRBJ2-1	16	TRBD1	TRBV14
TGTGCCAGTAGTTCGGGACTGGCAACTAATGAAAAACTGTTTTTT	CASSSGLATNEKLFF	.	TRBJ1-4	15	.	TRBV19
TGTGCCACCAGCAGATTCCCCACAACGGGGGGAGCGCAGTATTTT	CATSRFPTTGGAQYF	.	TRBJ2-3	15	TRBD2	TRBV15
TGTGCCAGCAGCTCCAGGTCCTCTGGGGCCAACGTCCTGACTTTC	CASSSRSSGANVLTF	.	TRBJ2-6	15	.	TRBV5-4
TGTGCCAGCAGTGTCGCCGCGGGAAACACCATATATTTT	CASSVAAGNTIYF	.	TRBJ1-3	13	.	TRBV2
TGTGCCAGCAGCTTGGACAGGGGGACTGCTTTCTTT	CASSLDRGTAFF	.	TRBJ1-1	12	TRBD1	TRBV7-9
TGTGCCAGCAGCTTAGGGGGGGGTGAGCAGTTCTTC	CASSLGGGEQFF	.	TRBJ2-1	12	TRBD2	TRBV11-2
TGTGCCAGCAGCCCTATAGCGGGGCCGACAGATACGCAGTATTTT	CASSPIAGPTDTQYF	once	TRBJ2-3	15	TRBD2	TRBV7-3
TGTGCCAGCTCACCAGCAGGATCAAGTGAAGCTTTCTTT	CASSPAGSSEAFF	.	TRBJ1-1	13	.	TRBV18
TGTGCCAGCTCACCATCCGGGACATCGGCCTACGAGCAGTACTTC	CASSPSGTSAYEQYF	.	TRBJ2-7	15	.	TRBV18
TGTGCCAGCAGCCCCTTTTCCGGCTCCCGGACTTCTGGAAACACCATATATTTT	CASSPFSGSRTSGNTIYF	.	TRBJ1-3	18	.	TRBV5-6
TGTGCCAGCAGTGAAGATGGGGGCCAGGGCAATCAGCCCCAGCATTTT	CASSEDGGQGNQPQHF	.	TRBJ1-5	16	.	TRBV6-1
TGCGCCAGCAGCACACGACTGAGAGATACGCAGTATTTT	CASSTRLRDTQYF	.	TRBJ2-3	13	.	TRBV4-1
TGTGCCAGCTCTCGACTAGCGGGGAACAATGAGCAGTTCTTC	CASSRLAGNNEQFF	.	TRBJ2-1	14	TRBD2	TRBV6-1
TGCGCCAGCAGCCCCGACAGGGCGTCCTACGAGCAGTACTTC	CASSPDRASYEQYF	.	TRBJ2-7	14	TRBD1	TRBV5-1
TGTGCCAGCAGCCGCACCGGGAGGGCCTACGAGCAGTACTTC	CASSRTGRAYEQYF	.	TRBJ2-7	14	TRBD2	TRBV6-5
TGTGCCAGCAGCCCTGCCCCGGGGGGACAGGGGGCCTACAATGAGCAGTTCTTC	CASSPAPGGQGAYNEQFF	.	TRBJ2-1	18	TRBD1	TRBV28
TGTGCCTGGAGTCACAAGGGGGATACGCAGTATTTT	CAWSHKGDTQYF	.	TRBJ2-3	12	.	TRBV30
TGTGCCTGGAGTCCAGGGGGCGCGAATCAGCCCCAGCATTTT	CAWSPGGANQPQHF	.	TRBJ1-5	14	TRBD1	TRBV30
TGTGCCAGCAGCCCGGTGACAGGGGGCAAGCAGCCCCAGCATTTT	CASSPVTGGKQPQHF	once	TRBJ1-5	15	TRBD1	TRBV7-2
TGTGCCAGCACTTTACTAGCGGGGGCCAACACAGATACGCAGTATTTT	CASTLLAGANTDTQYF	.	TRBJ2-3	16	TRBD2	TRBV2
TGTGCCAGCAGTTACGCGGCTAGCGGGGGCTCCTACGAGCAGTACTTC	CASSYAASGGSYEQYF	.	TRBJ2-7	16	TRBD2	TRBV6-5
TGTGCCAGCAGCTTTCTCGTCCCGGGGACTAGTCCTCAGAAGCAGTATTTT	CASSFLVPGTSPQKQYF	few	TRBJ2-3	17	TRBD2	TRBV7-2
TGTGCCAGCAGTAGCCGACAGGGGGCGCGCAATCAGCCCCAGCATTTT	CASSSRQGARNQPQHF	.	TRBJ1-5	16	TRBD1	TRBV28
TGTGCCAGTAGTCCCATCCCAGGGACTAGCGGGGGCCAAAAGCAGTTCTTC	CASSPIPGTSGGQKQFF	.	TRBJ2-1	17	TRBD2	TRBV19
TGTGCCAGCAGTGCACAGGGTAATCAGCCCCAGCATTTT	CASSAQGNQPQHF	once	TRBJ1-5	13	.	TRBV25-1
TGTGCCAGCAGCCCAGGGGGGTACGAAGCTTTCTTT	CASSPGGYEAFF	.	TRBJ1-1	12	TRBD1	TRBV14
TGTGCCTGGCGTTACAGGGTGGGATCCCTCCACTTT	CAWRYRVGSLHF	.	TRBJ1-6	12	.	TRBV30
TGTGCCAGCAGTGAGACAGGGTTGGATGGCTACACCTTC	CASSETGLDGYTF	.	TRBJ1-2	13	TRBD1	TRBV6-5
TGTGCCAGCAGCTTAGCACAACCAGGGGGAGAGACCCAGTACTTC	CASSLAQPGGETQYF	once	TRBJ2-5	15	TRBD1	TRBV7-2
TGTGCCAGCAGTGGACAGAGCGCCTCCTACGAGCAGTACTTC	CASSGQSASYEQYF	.	TRBJ2-7	14	.	TRBV2
TGTGCCAGCAGTTATGCGGGCGAGCAGTTCTTC	CASSYAGEQFF	few	TRBJ2-1	11	.	TRBV6-5